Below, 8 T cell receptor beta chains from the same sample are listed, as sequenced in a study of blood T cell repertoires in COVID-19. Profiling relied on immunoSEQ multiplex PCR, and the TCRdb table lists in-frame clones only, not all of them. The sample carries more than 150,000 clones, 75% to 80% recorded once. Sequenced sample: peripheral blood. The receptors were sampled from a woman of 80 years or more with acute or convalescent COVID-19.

In DNA, the CDR3 is TGTGCCAGCGATCGTCGGGGAGGAGAGACCCAGTACTTC. Protein sequence: CASDRRGGETQYF. The chain couples TRBV2 to TRBJ2-5; D is possibly TRBD2 (6 bases). Germline CDR1 is SNHLY and CDR2 is FYNNEI. Trimming stripped 8 bases from V and 4 bases from J, with 14 bases between. The CDR3 has 13 residues.

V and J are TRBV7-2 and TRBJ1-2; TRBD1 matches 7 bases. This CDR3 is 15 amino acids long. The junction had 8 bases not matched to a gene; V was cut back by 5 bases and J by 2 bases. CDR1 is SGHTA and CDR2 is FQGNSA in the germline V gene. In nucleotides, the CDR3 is TGTGCCAGCAGCCCAAGACAGGGCGGGAACTATGGCTACACCTTC. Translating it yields CASSPRQGGNYGYTF.

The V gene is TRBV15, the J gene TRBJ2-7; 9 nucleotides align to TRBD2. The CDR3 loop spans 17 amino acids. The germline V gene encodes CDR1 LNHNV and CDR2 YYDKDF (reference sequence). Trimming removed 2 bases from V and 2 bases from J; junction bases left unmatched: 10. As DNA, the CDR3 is TGTGCCACCAGCAGATTAGACCGTAGCGGGAGCACCTACGAGCAGTACTTC. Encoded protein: CATSRLDRSGSTYEQYF.

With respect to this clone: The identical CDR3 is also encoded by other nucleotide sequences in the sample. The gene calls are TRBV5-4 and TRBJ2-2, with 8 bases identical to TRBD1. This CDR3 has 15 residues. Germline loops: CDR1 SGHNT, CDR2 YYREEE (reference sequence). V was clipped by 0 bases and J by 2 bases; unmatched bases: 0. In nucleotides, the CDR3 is TGTGCCAGCAGCTTGGCAGGGGGCAACACCGGGGAGCTGTTTTTT. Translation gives CASSLAGGNTGELFF.

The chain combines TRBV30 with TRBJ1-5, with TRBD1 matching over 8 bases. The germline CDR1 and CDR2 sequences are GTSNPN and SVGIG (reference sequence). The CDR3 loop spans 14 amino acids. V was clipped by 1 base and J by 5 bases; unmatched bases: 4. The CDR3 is CAWSAKQGDQPQHF. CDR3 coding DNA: TGTGCCTGGAGTGCTAAACAGGGGGATCAGCCCCAGCATTTT.

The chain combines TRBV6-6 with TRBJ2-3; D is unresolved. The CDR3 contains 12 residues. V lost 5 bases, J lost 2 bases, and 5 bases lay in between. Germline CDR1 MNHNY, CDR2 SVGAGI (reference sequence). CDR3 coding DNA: TGTGCCAGCAGTGTTATCACAGATACGCAGTATTTT. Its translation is CASSVITDTQYF.

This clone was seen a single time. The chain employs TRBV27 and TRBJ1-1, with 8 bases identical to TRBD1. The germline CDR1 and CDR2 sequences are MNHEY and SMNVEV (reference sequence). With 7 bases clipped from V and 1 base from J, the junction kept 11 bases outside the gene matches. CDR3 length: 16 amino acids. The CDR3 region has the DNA TGTGCCAGCAAGAGTTTCGATACAGGGGGGAACACTGAAGCTTTCTTT. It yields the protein CASKSFDTGGNTEAFF.

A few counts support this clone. The CDR3 DNA follows: TGTGCCAGCAGTTACGCAGGGTATAGCAATTCACCCCTCCACTTT. This translates into CASSYAGYSNSPLHF. The V gene is TRBV6-5, the J gene TRBJ1-6; perhaps TRBD1 as D (5 bases). Trimming took 2 bases from V and 7 from J, leaving 12 bases between them. The CDR3 runs to 15 residues. The V gene's germline CDR1 is MNHEY and CDR2 SVGAGI.